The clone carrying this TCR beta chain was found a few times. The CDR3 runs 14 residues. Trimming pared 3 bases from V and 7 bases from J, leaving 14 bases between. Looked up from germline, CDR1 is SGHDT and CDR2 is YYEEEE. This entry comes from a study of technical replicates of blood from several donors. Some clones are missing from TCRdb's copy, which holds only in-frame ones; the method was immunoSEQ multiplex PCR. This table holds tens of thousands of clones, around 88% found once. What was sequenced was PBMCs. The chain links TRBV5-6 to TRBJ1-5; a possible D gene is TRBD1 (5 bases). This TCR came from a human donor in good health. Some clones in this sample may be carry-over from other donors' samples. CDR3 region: CASSSSGIGQPQHF. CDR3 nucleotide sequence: TGTGCCAGCAGCTCATCAGGGATAGGGCAGCCCCAGCATTTT.